Shown below are 24 T cell receptor beta chains from a single sample sequenced in a study of T cell responses to AZD1222 COVID-19 vaccine. Data came from immunoSEQ multiplex PCR; TCRdb stores just in-frame clones and leaves some out. The repertoire holds around 78,000 clones, with around 90% as singletons. Source: peripheral blood, taken on day 0 of AZD1222 vaccination. These TCRs come from an adult in good health.

This chain's CDR3 is CASREPGAHSPLHF. DNA for the CDR3: TGTGCCAGCAGGGAACCAGGGGCCCATTCACCCCTCCACTTT. This chain connects TRBV9 to TRBJ1-6, with D tentatively TRBD1 (6 bases). Germline loops: CDR1 SGDLS, CDR2 YYNGEE. The CDR3 has 14 amino acids. V lost 5 bases to trimming and J lost 8 bases, with 14 bases between them. The full variable domain, its missing parts supplied by reference TRBV9 and TRBJ1-6, is DSGVTQTPKHLITATGQRVTLRCSPRSGDLSVYWYQQSLDQGLQFLIQYYNGEERAKGNILERFSAQQFPDLHSELNLSSLELGDSALYFCASREPGAHSPLHFGNGTRLTVT.

V usage is TRBV29-1 and J usage is TRBJ1-1; 8 bases agree with TRBD1. Germline CDR1 reads SQVTM; CDR2 reads ANQGSEA. J was trimmed by 0 bases and V by 8 bases; bases with no gene match: 8. The CDR3 is made up of 14 amino acids. The CDR3: CSTGQGYMNTEAFF. In DNA, the CDR3 is TGCAGCACAGGACAGGGATACATGAACACTGAAGCTTTCTTT.

V and J are TRBV7-3 and TRBJ1-5, with D possibly TRBD1 on 6 matching bases. Germline V gene sequence: CDR1 SGHTA, CDR2 FQGTGA. Trimming removed 5 bases at V and 3 bases at J, with 26 bases between. This CDR3 spans 19 amino acids. The CDR3 nucleotides are TGTGCCAGCAGCCACGCTAACGCCTCGGTAGGACAGCACAATCAGCCCCAGCATTTT. This encodes CASSHANASVGQHNQPQHF.

This clone occurred once. CDR3 loop: CATSESEAWDRQYF. CDR3 DNA sequence: TGTGCCACCAGTGAGTCAGAGGCCTGGGACAGGCAGTACTTC. This chain connects TRBV24-1 to TRBJ2-7; TRBD1 matches 7 bases. Losses at the gene ends were 4 bases for V and 9 bases for J; bases not matched to a gene: 11. This CDR3 comprises 14 residues. The germline gives CDR1 KGHDR, CDR2 SFDVKD.

The chain uses TRBV20-1 and TRBJ2-5, with unresolved D. The CDR3 extends over 14 amino acids. CDR1 and CDR2 (germline): DFQATT, SNEGSKA (reference sequence). Trimming shortened V by 3 bases and J by 7 bases, and 18 bases separated the two germline ends. The CDR3 is CSASQTVSLGTQYF. The CDR3 nucleotides are TGCAGTGCTAGTCAAACGGTTAGCTTGGGGACCCAGTACTTC.

This chain joins TRBV3-1 (or the pseudogene TRBV3-2) and TRBJ1-2; no firm D call. Trimming stripped 4 bases from V and 0 bases from J, with 12 bases between. This CDR3 region has 15 residues. The germline CDR1 and CDR2 sequences are LGHDT and YNNKEL (reference sequence). The CDR3 bases are TGTGCCAGCAGCCTGTGGACCCGTACTAACTATGGCTACACCTTC. Translation: CASSLWTRTNYGYTF.

The CDR3 reads CASSFIREKLFF. CDR3 DNA sequence: TGTGCCAGCAGCTTTATCAGGGAAAAACTGTTTTTT. The chain uses TRBV5-8 and TRBJ1-4; D is ambiguous. The V end was cut by 2 bases, the J end by 8 bases, with 7 bases between. The germline V gene encodes CDR1 SGHTS and CDR2 YDEGEE. CDR3 size: 12 residues.

The chain carries TRBV19 and TRBJ1-6; D perhaps matches TRBD1 (5 bases). V was trimmed by 3 bases and J by 1 base, leaving 19 bases between them. CDR1 and CDR2 from the germline V gene are LNHDA and SQIVND (reference sequence). The CDR3 has 19 amino acids. This CDR3 is CASSIAEGKGESYNSPLHF. The CDR3 DNA follows: TGTGCCAGTAGTATCGCGGAGGGAAAAGGGGAGTCCTATAATTCACCCCTCCACTTT.

The chain couples TRBV11-3 to TRBJ2-3; D gene ambiguous. CDR3 size: 13 residues. Looked up from germline, CDR1 is SGHNT and CDR2 is YENEEA. The germline V and J ends were trimmed by 4 bases and 7 bases, with 12 bases remaining between them. CDR3: CASSSATPHTQYF. The CDR3 DNA sequence: TGTGCCAGCAGCTCTGCGACTCCCCATACGCAGTATTTT.

The V gene is TRBV2, the J gene TRBJ1-5; 7 bases agree with TRBD1. V lost 5 bases to trimming and J lost 4 bases; unmatched junction nucleotides: 2. CDR1 is SNHLY, CDR2 FYNNEI, per germline. The CDR3 loop spans 13 amino acids. The CDR3 nucleotides read TGTGCCAGCAGTTCGACAGGGAATCAGCCCCAGCATTTT. This gives the protein CASSSTGNQPQHF.

The genes are TRBV13 and TRBJ1-2, with D tentatively TRBD1 (6 bases). CDR3 size: 14 residues. Trimming removed 5 bases from V and 5 bases from J, with 15 bases in between. Germline V CDR1 and CDR2: PRHDT, FYEKMQ (reference sequence). CDR3 sequence reads: CASSPGPGEYGYTF. The CDR3 DNA follows: TGTGCCAGCAGCCCGGGGCCAGGGGAATATGGCTACACCTTC. The complete variable domain, with remaining parts taken from reference TRBV13 and TRBJ1-2, reads AAGVIQSPRHLIKEKRETATLKCYPIPRHDTVYWYQQGPGQDPQFLISFYEKMQSDKGSIPDRFSAQQFSDYHSELNMSSLELGDSALYFCASSPGPGEYGYTFGSGTRLTVV.

CDR3 DNA sequence: TGTGCCAGCAGTTATTCAAGAACCGGGGAGCTGTTTTTT. It yields the protein CASSYSRTGELFF. V is TRBV6-5 and J is TRBJ2-2; D remains ambiguous. V lost 3 bases to trimming and J lost 5 bases, with 7 bases between them. The CDR3 length is 13 residues. Germline CDR1 MNHEY, CDR2 SVGAGI.

In this sample, this clone turned up once. The gene calls are TRBV11-1 and TRBJ1-2; no clear D gene. The V and J ends lost 0 bases and 2 bases respectively, with 10 bases between them. The germline gives CDR1 SGHAT, CDR2 FQDESV (reference sequence). CDR3 length: 15 amino acids. CDR3 sequence: CASSLAQPPNYGYTF. CDR3 nucleotides: TGTGCCAGCAGCTTAGCGCAGCCCCCCAACTATGGCTACACCTTC.

The V gene is TRBV30, the J gene TRBJ1-5; TRBD1 matches 8 bases. J lost 5 bases, V lost 7 bases, and 13 bases had no gene match. Germline CDR1 GTSNPN, CDR2 SVGIG (reference sequence). This CDR3 has 15 residues. In DNA, the CDR3 is TGTGCCTTACAGGCCCCCAGGGGGCTCTATCAGCCCCAGCATTTT. Encoded protein: CALQAPRGLYQPQHF.

V gene TRBV11-3 combines with J gene TRBJ2-5; no firm D call. Germline lookup yields CDR1 SGHNT and CDR2 YENEEA. There are 11 residues in the CDR3. V lost 5 bases to trimming and J lost 1 base, with 2 bases between them. The CDR3 sequence is CASSRQETQYF. The CDR3 coding sequence is TGTGCCAGCAGCCGCCAAGAGACCCAGTACTTC.

V and J are TRBV19 and TRBJ2-3; the D gene is possibly TRBD1 (6 bases). V was clipped by 7 bases and J by 6 bases, with 20 bases between them. Germline CDR1 and CDR2: LNHDA and SQIVND (reference sequence). This CDR3 spans 15 amino acids. The CDR3 DNA is TGTGCCAGTACCACCCTACAGGGTGGCGGGGATACGCAGTATTTT. This translates into CASTTLQGGGDTQYF.

As concerns this clone: At the DNA level, this CDR3 is encoded by other sequences in the same sample as well. The chain recombines TRBV5-1 with TRBJ2-3, with D uncertain. Germline CDR1 is SGHRS and CDR2 is YFSETQ. The CDR3 is made up of 13 amino acids. V was pared by 0 bases and J by 0 bases, with 2 bases between. The CDR3 bases are TGCGCCAGCAGCTTGGGCAGCACAGATACGCAGTATTTT. It encodes CASSLGSTDTQYF.

Details on this clone: One end of the junction is discordant with germline, which a read error may explain. The chain is built from TRBV29-1 and TRBJ1-1; D gene uncertain. This CDR3 region has 13 residues. Germline-derived CDR1 and CDR2 are SQVTM and ANQGSEA. CDR3 sequence reads: CSVTPRLNIEAFF. In DNA form, the CDR3 reads TGCAGCGTTACCCCACGATTGAACATTGAAGCTTTCTTT.

This clone has only one observation. The chain couples TRBV12-3 or TRBV12-4 to TRBJ2-3; D gene ambiguous. Between the trimmed V and J ends, which lost 6 bases and 0 bases, there was a span of 7 bases. This CDR3 contains 13 residues. The CDR3 here is CASRVSSTDTQYF. DNA for the CDR3: TGTGCCAGCAGGGTCTCCAGCACAGATACGCAGTATTTT.

V is TRBV9 and J is TRBJ2-4, with 8 nucleotides matching TRBD1. Germline CDR1 and CDR2: SGDLS and YYNGEE. J gave up 5 bases and V 3 bases, and 16 bases lay outside the gene matches. This CDR3 is built from 18 residues. CDR3 in DNA: TGTGCCAGCAGCGCGGATACAGGGGGTGCGGTTGTTCAAAACATTCAGTACTTC. Protein product: CASSADTGGAVVQNIQYF. The full variable domain, in which reference TRBV9 and TRBJ2-4 provide the parts outside the CDR3, is DSGVTQTPKHLITATGQRVTLRCSPRSGDLSVYWYQQSLDQGLQFLIQYYNGEERAKGNILERFSAQQFPDLHSELNLSSLELGDSALYFCASSADTGGAVVQNIQYFGAGTRLSVL.

V and J are TRBV7-9 and TRBJ1-4; D ambiguous. Between the trimmed V and J ends, which lost 0 bases and 0 bases, there was a span of 5 bases. The CDR3 totals 15 residues. Germline CDR1 and CDR2: SEHNR and FQNEAQ (reference sequence). The CDR3 sequence: CASSLAAATNEKLFF. In DNA, the CDR3 is TGTGCCAGCAGCTTAGCGGCCGCAACTAATGAAAAACTGTTTTTT. Full variable domain (rest looked up from reference TRBV7-9 and TRBJ1-4): DTGVSQNPRHKITKRGQNVTFRCDPISEHNRLYWYRQTLGQGPEFLTYFQNEAQLEKSRLLSDRFSAERPKGSFSTLEIQRTEQGDSAMYLCASSLAAATNEKLFFGSGTQLSVL.

The gene calls are TRBV4-2 and TRBJ1-2; 9 bases map to TRBD1. J lost 0 bases, V lost 2 bases, and 1 base had no gene match. The CDR3 has 15 amino acids. Germline CDR1 LGHNA, CDR2 YNFKEQ. CDR3 DNA sequence: TGTGCCAGCAGCCAAACAGGGGGCACTAACTATGGCTACACCTTC. As protein: CASSQTGGTNYGYTF.

V is TRBV9 and J is TRBJ2-2, with 7 bases matching TRBD2. Per the germline V gene, CDR1 is SGDLS and CDR2 is YYNGEE. Trimming took 5 bases from V and 3 from J; bases not matched to a gene: 7. The CDR3 loop spans 15 amino acids. This CDR3 reads CASSGGGRDTGELFF. CDR3 bases: TGTGCCAGCAGTGGGGGAGGGAGGGACACCGGGGAGCTGTTTTTT.

This chain links TRBV6-5 with TRBJ1-5; D gene uncertain. The CDR3 is made up of 13 amino acids. V was trimmed by 4 bases and J by 2 bases, leaving 6 bases between them. Germline values: CDR1 MNHEY, CDR2 SVGAGI. In DNA, the CDR3 is TGTGCCAGCAGTTTCGCAGGCAATCAGCCCCAGCATTTT. Residues: CASSFAGNQPQHF.